This T cell receptor beta chain is from a study of T cell repertoires in cytomegalovirus infection. Study as a whole: It was the public TCR beta signatures that indicated both CMV infection and matching HLA type.

Germline V gene sequence: CDR1 LGHDT, CDR2 YNNKEL (reference sequence). The CDR3 extends over 12 amino acids. Trimming pared 2 bases from V and 4 bases from J, leaving 3 bases between. TCRdb reprocessed the reads with MiXCR, giving one entry per CDR3 protein. The table records about 530,000 distinct CDR3 sequences, around 27% of them present only once. The source of this sequence is a human donor in good health (CMV status not recorded). Some clones in this sample may be carry-over from other donors' samples. The sample consisted of PBMCs. The V gene is TRBV3-1, the J gene TRBJ1-5; no definite D call. The DNA of the CDR3 is TGTGCCAGCAGCCAACCTAATCAGCCCCAGCATTTT. This gives the protein CASSQPNQPQHF.